The 18 T cell receptor beta chains below come from one sample, sequenced in a study of Tregs in tolerant kidney transplant recipients. Data came from immunoSEQ multiplex PCR; TCRdb stores just in-frame clones and leaves some out. The repertoire includes 90,000 to 130,000 clones, about 90% of them detected once, and approximately 0.34% sits in the top ten. Specimen: CD4+ T cells from blood, collected before the transplant. All receptors derive from a human donor who received a combined kidney and bone marrow transplant.

This chain links TRBV19 with TRBJ2-1; TRBD2 aligns across 13 bases. The V segment lost 4 bases and the J segment 6 bases; nucleotides outside the gene matches: 15. Germline CDR1 is LNHDA and CDR2 is SQIVND (reference sequence). The CDR3 contains 19 residues. The CDR3, as DNA: TGTGCCAGTAGTAGCCCGGGACTAGCGGGATCCCATTTACGCAATGAGCAGTTCTTC. This encodes CASSSPGLAGSHLRNEQFF. Together with reference TRBV19 and TRBJ2-1, the CDR3 gives the full variable domain: DGGITQSPKYLFRKEGQNVTLSCEQNLNHDAMYWYRQDPGQGLRLIYYSQIVNDFQKGDIAEGYSVSREKKESFPLTVTSAQKNPTAFYLCASSSPGLAGSHLRNEQFFGPGTRLTVL.

This rearrangement joins TRBV5-1 to TRBJ2-1; the match to TRBD2 covers 10 bases. V lost 4 bases and J lost 1; bases outside the gene matches: 2. Germline V CDR1 and CDR2: SGHRS, YFSETQ. The CDR3 has 15 amino acids. In DNA, the CDR3 is TGCGCCAGCAGCCGGACTAGCGGATCCTACAATGAGCAGTTCTTC. Its protein product is CASSRTSGSYNEQFF. The full variable domain, with the rest looked up from reference TRBV5-1 and TRBJ2-1, is KAGVTQTPRYLIKTRGQQVTLSCSPISGHRSVSWYQQTPGQGLQFLFEYFSETQRNKGNFPGRFSGRQFSNSRSEMNVSTLELGDSALYLCASSRTSGSYNEQFFGPGTRLTVL.

This chain's CDR3 is CASKADRVRETQYF. CDR3 DNA sequence: TGTGCCAGCAAAGCTGACAGGGTTAGAGAGACCCAGTACTTC. The chain carries TRBV27 and TRBJ2-5; 7 positions match TRBD1. The CDR3 contains 14 residues. The V segment lost 7 bases and the J segment 4 bases; nucleotides outside the gene matches: 9. Germline V gene data show CDR1 as MNHEY and CDR2 as SMNVEV (reference sequence).

This sequence joins TRBV29-1 and TRBJ2-7; 10 bases match TRBD1. CDR1 and CDR2 from the germline V gene are SQVTM and ANQGSEA. The CDR3 has 15 amino acids. The trim removed 6 bases at V and 2 bases at J, leaving 10 bases unmatched. The CDR3 loop reads CSVALGTGDPYEQYF. The DNA of the CDR3 is TGCAGCGTGGCGCTTGGGACAGGGGATCCCTACGAGCAGTACTTC.

J is TRBJ2-7 and V is TRBV18; the match to TRBD1 covers 9 bases. V lost 6 bases to trimming and J lost 6 bases; unmatched junction nucleotides: 6. Looked up from germline, CDR1 is KGHSH and CDR2 is LQKENI. CDR3 length: 13 amino acids. The CDR3 coding sequence is TGTGCCAGCTCCCCCGGGACAGGGATCGAGCAGTACTTC. This gives the protein CASSPGTGIEQYF.

V gene TRBV9 combines with J gene TRBJ2-5, with TRBD2 as a possible D gene (5 bases). The germline V and J ends were trimmed by 3 bases and 1 base, with 13 bases remaining between them. CDR1 is SGDLS, CDR2 YYNGEE, per germline. This CDR3 region has 15 residues. The chain's CDR3 is CASSEGAVPQETQYF. CDR3 bases: TGTGCCAGCAGCGAAGGAGCGGTCCCCCAAGAGACCCAGTACTTC.

The rearrangement joins TRBV7-9 to TRBJ1-1; TRBD1 matches 7 bases. V shed 5 bases and J 6 bases; nucleotides not matched to a gene: 6. This CDR3 spans 13 amino acids. Per germline, CDR1 SEHNR and CDR2 FQNEAQ (reference sequence). The CDR3 loop reads CASSRAQGAEAFF. The CDR3 DNA reads as TGTGCCAGCAGCCGAGCTCAGGGGGCTGAAGCTTTCTTT.

This chain's CDR3 is CASSPGTSTGELFF. Written as DNA, the CDR3 is TGCGCCAGCAGCCCAGGGACATCCACCGGGGAGCTGTTTTTT. The V call is TRBV5-1, the J call TRBJ2-2; tentatively, D is TRBD1 (6 bases). Germline CDR1 is SGHRS and CDR2 is YFSETQ. With 4 bases removed from V and 4 bases from J, the gap between germline ends came to 11 bases. This CDR3 spans 14 amino acids.

This clone was observed a few times. V and J are TRBV19 and TRBJ2-7; TRBD1 aligns across 7 bases. CDR1 and CDR2 (germline): LNHDA, SQIVND (reference sequence). The CDR3 runs to 13 residues. The junction had 6 bases not matched to a gene; V was cut back by 10 bases and J by 0 bases. This CDR3 reads CATADRSSYEQYF. The DNA for the CDR3 is TGTGCCACCGCGGACAGGAGCTCCTACGAGCAGTACTTC. The complete variable domain, with remaining parts taken from reference TRBV19 and TRBJ2-7, reads DGGITQSPKYLFRKEGQNVTLSCEQNLNHDAMYWYRQDPGQGLRLIYYSQIVNDFQKGDIAEGYSVSREKKESFPLTVTSAQKNPTAFYLCATADRSSYEQYFGPGTRLTVT.

The chain couples TRBV5-1 to TRBJ1-1, with TRBD1 matching 7 bases. V lost 0 bases to trimming and J lost 4 bases; unmatched junction nucleotides: 3. CDR3 length: 14 amino acids. Germline CDR1 and CDR2: SGHRS and YFSETQ. The CDR3 DNA sequence: TGCGCCAGCAGCTTGGACCCAGGGGGCACTGAAGCTTTCTTT. This codes for CASSLDPGGTEAFF.

The genes are TRBV2 and TRBJ1-4; 7 bases match TRBD1. This CDR3 spans 14 amino acids. J lost 8 bases, V lost 6 bases, and 9 bases had no gene match. Germline CDR1 SNHLY, CDR2 FYNNEI. CDR3 DNA: TGTGCCAGCAGGACCGGGACAGTTAGCGAAAAACTGTTTTTT. Translating gives CASRTGTVSEKLFF.

This clone has only a few counts. The chain has TRBV7-2 and TRBJ2-2, with unresolved D. The V gene's germline CDR1 is SGHTA and CDR2 FQGNSA. Trimming removed 4 bases at V and 3 bases at J, with 3 bases between. This CDR3 region has 12 residues. The CDR3 sequence is CASSSDTGELFF. DNA for the CDR3: TGTGCCAGCAGCTCGGACACCGGGGAGCTGTTTTTT.

This chain uses TRBV27 with TRBJ2-3, with 8 bases fitting TRBD1. V was clipped by 5 bases and J by 2 bases; unmatched bases: 9. From germline, CDR1 is MNHEY and CDR2 SMNVEV (reference sequence). The CDR3 runs to 16 residues. This CDR3 is CASSLDRGSLTDTQYF. The CDR3 DNA follows: TGTGCCAGCAGTCTTGACAGGGGCTCCCTCACAGATACGCAGTATTTT.

The genes are TRBV4-2 and TRBJ1-1, with TRBD1 identical over 8 bases. The trim removed 2 bases at V and 12 bases at J, leaving 11 bases unmatched. This CDR3 is built from 14 residues. Germline CDR1 reads LGHNA; CDR2 reads YNFKEQ. CDR3 region: CASSQREDREKTFF. Written as DNA, the CDR3 is TGTGCCAGCAGCCAAAGGGAGGACAGGGAGAAAACTTTCTTT.

The table lists this clone with a count of one. This rearrangement joins TRBV25-1 to TRBJ2-3, with a possible D match to TRBD1 (6 bases). The CDR3 has 15 residues. Trimming pared 5 bases from V and 4 bases from J, leaving 16 bases between. CDR1 MGHDK and CDR2 SYGVNS come from the germline V gene. The CDR3 coding sequence is TGTGCCAGCAGTCCCCGGGACACCCTGGCAGATACGCAGTATTTT. It translates to CASSPRDTLADTQYF.

The rearrangement joins TRBV19 to TRBJ1-2; 10 nucleotides line up with TRBD1. The CDR3 extends over 15 amino acids. The V and J ends lost 7 bases and 1 base, in that order; junction bases with no gene match: 6. Per germline, CDR1 LNHDA and CDR2 SQIVND (reference sequence). CDR3 sequence reads: CASTSDRGHNYGYTF. In DNA form, the CDR3 reads TGTGCCAGTACCAGCGACAGGGGGCATAACTATGGCTACACCTTC.

This CDR3 is CASSFSGGGDTQYF. CDR3 DNA: TGTGCCAGCAGCTTTAGCGGGGGCGGGGATACGCAGTATTTT. This chain uses TRBV7-9 with TRBJ2-3; 9 bases map to TRBD2. Germline loops: CDR1 SEHNR, CDR2 FQNEAQ (reference sequence). CDR3 length: 14 residues. Trimming at V came to 3 bases and at J to 6 bases, leaving 4 bases not matched to a gene. Full variable domain (rest looked up from reference TRBV7-9 and TRBJ2-3): DTGVSQNPRHKITKRGQNVTFRCDPISEHNRLYWYRQTLGQGPEFLTYFQNEAQLEKSRLLSDRFSAERPKGSFSTLEIQRTEQGDSAMYLCASSFSGGGDTQYFGPGTRLTVL.

The chain recombines TRBV19 with TRBJ1-2; TRBD1 agrees at 8 bases. The V segment lost 5 bases and the J segment 3 bases; nucleotides outside the gene matches: 11. The CDR3 consists of 16 residues. The germline gives CDR1 LNHDA, CDR2 SQIVND (reference sequence). The chain's CDR3 is CASSPRAGTGDYGYTF. The CDR3 coding sequence is TGTGCCAGTAGTCCAAGAGCAGGGACAGGAGACTATGGCTACACCTTC.